This T cell receptor beta chain emerged from a study of T cells after yellow fever vaccination. TCRdb itself ran the 5' RACE reads through MiXCR, one entry per CDR3 protein. Altogether about 75,000 distinct CDR3 sequences are present, 7.3% being singletons, with the ten largest covering approximately 29%. The source material was CD8+ T cells sorted from PBMCs, sampled 10 to 11 days after the first yellow fever vaccination. This clonotype was sampled from a young man who received the YFV17D yellow fever vaccine.

The CDR3 protein is CASSGGAIDTQYF. The CDR3 DNA follows: TGTGCCAGCAGCGGGGGGGCCATAGATACGCAGTATTTT. V gene TRBV9 combines with J gene TRBJ2-3; D tentatively reads TRBD1 or TRBD2 (6 bases each). Germline CDR1 and CDR2: SGDLS and YYNGEE. V was pared by 3 bases and J by 5 bases, with 10 bases between. This CDR3 comprises 13 residues.